These T cell receptor beta chains were read from a single sample in a study of beta chain features in type 1 diabetes. The method was immunoSEQ multiplex PCR; TCRdb's version includes in-frame clones alone and lacks a portion of them. The sample yields 350,000 or so clones, around 20% seen once. Specimen: naive CD4+ T cells from blood. The receptor source for this set is a woman younger than 35 in good health. Each CDR3 is given with its conserved first and last residue. The D gene is left open where the match is weak. For some rows the clone size is stated as once, few or many, or as a class when expanded; others skip it.

d_call clone_size j_call v_call cdr3_aa cdr3_nt
TRBD1 few TRBJ1-2 TRBV29-1 CSVEQGGGYTF TGCAGCGTTGAACAGGGGGGTGGCTACACCTTC
. few TRBJ1-2 TRBV18 CASSPDTNYGYTF TGTGCCAGCTCACCGGACACTAACTATGGCTACACCTTC
. few TRBJ2-1 TRBV14 CASSQDSPGLRFDEQFF TGTGCCAGCAGCCAAGACTCTCCGGGACTCCGGTTCGATGAGCAGTTCTTC
. few TRBJ2-1 TRBV11-2 CASSSGYNEQFF TGTGCCAGCAGCTCGGGCTACAATGAGCAGTTCTTC
TRBD2 few TRBJ2-1 TRBV6-5 CASSYGLGQFF TGTGCCAGCAGTTATGGACTAGGGCAGTTCTTC
. few TRBJ1-1 TRBV7-9 CASSPSQGLEAFF TGTGCCAGCAGCCCTAGCCAGGGGCTTGAAGCTTTCTTT
. few TRBJ2-7 TRBV4-1 CASSQDISGSLYEQYF TGCGCCAGCAGCCAAGATATCTCCGGGAGCCTCTACGAGCAGTACTTC
. . TRBJ2-1 TRBV4-1 CASSRRLVNRGHNEQFF TGCGCCAGCAGCCGACGACTAGTTAATAGGGGCCACAATGAGCAGTTCTTC
TRBD2 few TRBJ2-7 TRBV30 CAWRLGTSVLRATREQYF TGTGCCTGGAGACTAGGGACTAGCGTTTTAAGGGCTACGCGCGAGCAGTACTTC
. . TRBJ2-6 TRBV5-1 CASSLTGSGANVLTF TGCGCCAGCAGCTTAACGGGCTCTGGGGCCAACGTCCTGACTTTC
. . TRBJ1-6 TRBV4-1 CASSQEGAYSPLHF TGCGCCAGCAGCCAAGAGGGGGCCTATTCACCCCTCCACTTT
TRBD2 few TRBJ2-1 TRBV2 CASSPRTSVYNEQFF TGTGCCAGCAGTCCCCGGACTAGCGTATACAATGAGCAGTTCTTC